This T cell receptor beta chain derives from a study of T cells in localized non-small cell lung cancer. Points from the study as a whole: Longer survival (overall) was linked to higher T cell density in blood.

Germline V gene data show CDR1 as ENHRY and CDR2 as SYGVKD. Trimming took off 3 bases at V and 5 bases at J, with 8 bases between the two ends. The CDR3 covers 12 residues. Comments on this clone: The antigen is undetermined.

This table comes from immunoSEQ multiplex PCR, and its TCRdb copy is limited to in-frame clones, with some not included. The repertoire includes around 78,000 clones, 80% of them detected once, and 8% to 10% sits in the top ten. This chain connects TRBV10-3 to TRBJ2-7, with a possible D match to TRBD2 (6 bases). Sequences were derived from peripheral blood, sampled before any cancer treatment. The clonotype originates from an older female donor with stage I lung adenocarcinoma. CDR3 amino acids: CAISEGGNEQYF. The CDR3 nucleotides read TGTGCCATCAGTGAAGGAGGGAACGAGCAGTACTTC.